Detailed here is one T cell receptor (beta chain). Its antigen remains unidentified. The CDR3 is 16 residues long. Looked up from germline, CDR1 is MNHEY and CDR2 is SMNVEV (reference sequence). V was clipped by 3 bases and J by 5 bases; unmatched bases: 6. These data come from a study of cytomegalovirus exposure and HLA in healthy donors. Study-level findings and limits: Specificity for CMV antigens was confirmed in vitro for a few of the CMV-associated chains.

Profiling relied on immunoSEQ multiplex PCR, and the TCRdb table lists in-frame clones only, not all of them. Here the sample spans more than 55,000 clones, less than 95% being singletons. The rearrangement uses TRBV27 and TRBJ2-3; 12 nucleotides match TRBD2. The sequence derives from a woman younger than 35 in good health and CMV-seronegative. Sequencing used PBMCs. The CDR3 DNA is TGTGCCAGCAGTTTTCTAGCGGGGGGGCACGGAGATACGCAGTATTTT. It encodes CASSFLAGGHGDTQYF.